What follows is one TCR beta chain and its context. Profiling relied on immunoSEQ multiplex PCR, and the TCRdb table lists in-frame clones only, not all of them. The sample contains 190,000 or so clones, 80% to 95% of which appear only once. The CDR3 has 16 amino acids. J gave up 0 bases and V 6 bases, and 11 bases lay outside the gene matches. Looked up from germline, CDR1 is SGHVS and CDR2 is FNYEAQ. These data come from a study of control samples from healthy donors and cancer patients. This chain links TRBV7-6 with TRBJ2-7, with TRBD1 identical over 7 bases. What was sequenced was blood. This sequence was found in a man aged 18 to 30 in good health. The CDR3 DNA reads TGTGCCAGCAGTGATAACAGGGGCGACAACTCCTACGAGCAGTACTTC. Translation: CASSDNRGDNSYEQYF. Full variable domain (remainder filled in from reference TRBV7-6 and TRBJ2-7): GAGVSQSPRYKVTKRGQDVALRCDPISGHVSLYWYRQALGQGPEFLTYFNYEAQQDKSGLPNDRFSAERPEGSISTLTIQRTEQRDSAMYRCASSDNRGDNSYEQYFGPGTRLTVT.